These T cell receptor beta chains were read from a single sample in a study of monozygotic twins with inflammatory bowel disease. TCRdb re-called the 5' RACE reads, yielding one record per CDR3 amino acid sequence without DNA. This repertoire includes about 300,000 distinct CDR3 sequences. Sequenced input: blood. These receptors were obtained from a human donor with ulcerative colitis or Crohn's disease, or a healthy co-twin of an affected twin (not recorded which). Each CDR3 is given with its conserved first and last residue.

j_call v_call cdr3_aa
TRBJ2-5 TRBV10-2 CASSELGQETQYF
TRBJ2-1 TRBV20-1 CSARDLRGSNNEQFF
TRBJ1-4 TRBV19 CATEADRGGEKLFF
TRBJ2-2 TRBV3-1 CASTREGSTGELFF
TRBJ2-1 TRBV3-1 CASSQDRGRAEQFF
TRBJ2-5 TRBV20-1 CSAPTRLREETQYF
TRBJ1-4 TRBV20-1 CSARDLTGIKEKLFF
TRBJ2-7 TRBV11-3 CATKGPSGNYEQYF
TRBJ2-6 TRBV7-6 CASSPRLRSGANVLTF
TRBJ2-7 TRBV6-2/TRBV6-3 CASSYSEFYEQYF
TRBJ1-2 TRBV18 CASSPPPPGPGYTF
TRBJ2-5 TRBV7-2 CASSFAGYQETQYF
TRBJ1-5 TRBV29-1 CSVPGGQGGNQPQHF
TRBJ2-1 TRBV3-1 CASSQDGESSYNEQFF
TRBJ2-1 TRBV18 CASSPPSGASSYNEQFF
TRBJ1-6 TRBV7-2 CASSQGRGRELSPLHF
TRBJ2-1 TRBV15 CATRPASGSLNEQFF
TRBJ1-6 TRBV7-9 CASSSQGGKGNSPLHF
TRBJ2-7 TRBV6-1 CASQREVAGTYEQYF
TRBJ2-1 TRBV20-1 CSAPYFIGGLDNEQFF
TRBJ2-1 TRBV6-2/TRBV6-3 CASSYRVLDEQFF
TRBJ2-1 TRBV12-3/TRBV12-4 CASSLAGAIYNEQFF
TRBJ2-4 TRBV20-1 CSARVPVLAKNIQYF
TRBJ2-2 TRBV7-9 CASSPNSPNTGELFF
TRBJ2-3 TRBV18 CASSPLAGAPSTSQYF
TRBJ2-2 TRBV29-1 CSGGFPGRNTGELFF
TRBJ1-1 TRBV25-1 CASKPDRSNTEAFF
TRBJ2-6 TRBV7-3 CASSFGGTGANVLTF
TRBJ1-2 TRBV18 CASSPLNPNQNYGYTF
TRBJ1-2 TRBV6-2/TRBV6-3 CASSVGRINYGYTF
TRBJ2-4 TRBV12-3/TRBV12-4 CASSLGGTLAKNIQYF
TRBJ2-7 TRBV3-1 CASRNRDRNYEQYF
TRBJ1-4 TRBV7-9 CASSPTLVWEKLFF
TRBJ2-7 TRBV20-1 CSASRAAGRYEQYF
TRBJ2-3 TRBV5-1 CASSLAVGVADTQYF